This TCR beta chain was sequenced in a study of blood T cell repertoires in COVID-19. As for the study in general: In each case, the material was cDNA or gDNA derived from T cells, B-cell-depleted T cells, or PBMCs.

Original methodology: Amplification of reference gene primers provided the estimated nucleated cell counts. Profiling relied on immunoSEQ multiplex PCR, and the TCRdb table lists in-frame clones only, not all of them. V, J and clone size are those of that table, while D and trimming were read from the DNA. The table shows around 150,000 clones, with roughly 90% occurring only once. The ends were cut back, 4 bases at V and 0 bases at J, with 12 bases in the middle. Germline V gene data show CDR1 as LNHDA and CDR2 as SQIVND (reference sequence). This CDR3 is built from 15 residues. The rearrangement uses TRBV19 and TRBJ1-1; TRBD1 might be the D (6 bases). The receptor's source is a woman aged 55-69 years with active or convalescent COVID-19. The sample comprised peripheral blood. Here the CDR3 DNA reads TGTGCCAGTAGTAAGCGACAGGACATGAACACTGAAGCTTTCTTT. Amino acids: CASSKRQDMNTEAFF.